This T cell receptor beta chain was sequenced during a study of blood T cell repertoires in COVID-19. Study in general: PBMCs, B-cell-depleted T cells, or T cells were the source of the cDNA or gDNA that made up the material.

Assay used: immunoSEQ multiplex PCR; TCRdb lists only in-frame clones, some missing. The table records roughly 200,000 clones, roughly 88% of them present only once. Germline V gene data show CDR1 as MGHRA and CDR2 as YSYEKL. CDR3 length: 18 residues. Trimming cost V 5 bases and J 4 bases; bases outside gene matches: 18. Participant age was about 18 to 89 years, and participants resided in roughly 25 US areas. Participant-reported clinical history was the basis for cohort assignment. This sequence was found in a woman between 40 and 50 years old with acute COVID-19. This sequence joins TRBV4-1 and TRBJ1-2; 8 bases fit TRBD1. The specimen was PBMCs or T cells enriched from blood (not recorded which). The CDR3 DNA reads as TGCGCCAGCAGCGGTGGGACGAGGACAGGGTATGGCGGCTATGGCTACACCTTC. Protein sequence: CASSGGTRTGYGGYGYTF.